The present entry profiles one T cell receptor (beta chain) with its context. This clone's antigen is unknown. Base qualities are not at hand, and no much larger clone is one base apart. These data come from a study (dated by TCRdb to about 2016). Library preparation was by RT-PCR. The instrument given in TCRdb is Illumina MiSeq. TCRdb reworked the public reads: Q25 trimming with fastp, MiXCR clone assembly, productive beta chains retained. Each entry merges the rows of one CDR3 protein and shows their most common DNA and genes. The sample profile shows hundreds of thousands of distinct CDR3 sequences; 12% to 15% of them were found once. The ten most abundant clones make up 3.6% of the sample. The sample consisted of memory CD4+ T cells from blood. The clonotype comes from a female donor in good health, serving as a healthy control.

The CDR3 is CASTVSRESGYTF. The nucleotides are TGTGCCAGCACCGTGAGTCGGGAATCAGGCTACACCTTC. The chain couples TRBV6-2 or TRBV6-3 to TRBJ1-2, with an unclear D gene assignment. The CDR3 runs 13 amino acids, cysteine and phenylalanine included. The DNA shown is the 39-base CDR3, in frame from base 1. Deletion took 7 bases off V and 8 bases off J, with a span of 17 bases between the germline ends. Per the germline V gene, MNHEY is the CDR1 and SVGEGT is the CDR2.